This entry concerns a single TCR beta chain. Antigen: not known. V dropped 1 base and J dropped 4 bases, with 10 bases sitting between them. Germline CDR1 MGHRA, CDR2 YSYEKL. This CDR3 is built from 15 residues. The data belong to a study of naive and memory T cell subsets. Study outcomes and limitations: Over 90% of naive TCR sequences appeared only once after error correction, unlike memory subsets. From naive to CM, EM and EMRA, diversity decreased and Gini increased. Clonotypes are single alpha or beta chains, not paired receptors.

Two oligonucleotides, mixed equimolar, formed the beta constant-region primer covering TRBC1 and TRBC2. The ligated cDNA underwent four PCR rounds using SP2 and nested alpha and beta constant-region primers. An oligonucleotide with the SP2 primer and a 12-nucleotide UMI was ligated to the cDNA 3' end. TCRdb independently ran MiXCR on the UMI-ligation and nested PCR reads; one entry per CDR3 protein. The sample consists of approximately 80,000 distinct CDR3 sequences, approximately 10% of them appearing once. The sequencing input was naive CD8+ T cells from blood. The receptor's source is a human donor in good health. V usage is TRBV4-1 and J usage is TRBJ1-4, with D unclear. The CDR3 sequence: CASSQAARSNEKLFF. CDR3 nucleotides: TGCGCCAGCAGCCAAGCCGCCAGGAGTAATGAAAAACTGTTTTTT.